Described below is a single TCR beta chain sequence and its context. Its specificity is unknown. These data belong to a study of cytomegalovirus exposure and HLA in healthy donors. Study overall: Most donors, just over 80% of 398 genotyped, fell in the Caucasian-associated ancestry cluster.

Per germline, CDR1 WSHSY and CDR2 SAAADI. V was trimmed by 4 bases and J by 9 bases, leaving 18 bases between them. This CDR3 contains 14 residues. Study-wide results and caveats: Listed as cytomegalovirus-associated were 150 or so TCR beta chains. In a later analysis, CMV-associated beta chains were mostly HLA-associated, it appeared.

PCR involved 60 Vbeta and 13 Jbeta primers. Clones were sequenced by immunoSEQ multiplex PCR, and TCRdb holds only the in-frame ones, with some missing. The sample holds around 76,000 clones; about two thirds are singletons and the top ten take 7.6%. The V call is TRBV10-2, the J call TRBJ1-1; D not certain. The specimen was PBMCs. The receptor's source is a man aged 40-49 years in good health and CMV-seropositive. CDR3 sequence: CASSAKADISKAFF. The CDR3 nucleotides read TGCGCCAGCAGTGCTAAAGCCGACATATCTAAAGCTTTCTTT.